A single sample gave rise to the 7 T cell receptor beta chains below, sequenced in a study of PD-1 blockade in classical Hodgkin lymphoma. This sample's time point: cycle 4 day 1 (C4D1), after less than 7 weeks of nivolumab. No patient escaped relapse after autologous stem cell transplantation, and brentuximab vedotin exposure varied. Libraries were prepared by immunoSEQ multiplex PCR; TCRdb keeps only in-frame clonotypes and omits some of them. The sample records tens of thousands of clones, over 70% being singletons. The input for sequencing was peripheral blood mononuclear cells (PBMCs), taken before the fourth cycle of nivolumab. The receptors stem from a human donor with classical Hodgkin lymphoma.

In this sample, this clone turned up a few times. The chain combines TRBV10-3 with TRBJ2-1; D remains ambiguous. V lost 10 bases, J lost 8 bases, and 24 bases lay in between. Germline assignment: CDR1 ENHRY and CDR2 SYGVKD. CDR3 length: 15 amino acids. The CDR3 sequence is CATTGYRTGTDEQFF. CDR3 nucleotide sequence: TGTGCCACCACCGGATATCGGACGGGCACCGATGAGCAGTTCTTC.

This chain links TRBV5-8 with TRBJ1-1; D unclear. The CDR3 length is 18 residues. The V end lost 0 bases, the J end lost 0 bases, and 18 bases lay between the germline ends. Germline V gives CDR1 SGHTS, CDR2 YDEGEE. The CDR3 here is CASSLVVYSKELNTEAFF. CDR3 bases: TGTGCCAGCAGCTTGGTAGTCTACTCGAAGGAGCTGAACACTGAAGCTTTCTTT.

The V and J genes are TRBV6-6 and TRBJ1-2; unclear D gene. Per the germline V gene, CDR1 is MNHNY and CDR2 is SVGAGI (reference sequence). Trimming left V 8 bases short and J 2 bases short, with 12 bases between. CDR3 size: 13 residues. The CDR3 sequence is CASEGQKNYGYTF. In DNA form, the CDR3 reads TGTGCCAGCGAAGGGCAGAAGAACTATGGCTACACCTTC.

The genes are TRBV7-8 and TRBJ1-5; no clear D. CDR1 is SGHVS and CDR2 is FQNEAQ in the germline V gene. Trimming stripped 5 bases from V and 7 bases from J, with 15 bases between. The CDR3 is 14 amino acids. CDR3 amino acids: CASSLGPMYQPQHF. The CDR3 DNA is TGTGCCAGCAGCCTAGGCCCAATGTACCAGCCCCAGCATTTT.

The V call is TRBV7-9, the J call TRBJ1-1, with D unclear. This CDR3 is 14 amino acids long. The ends were cut back, 1 base at V and 3 bases at J, with 9 bases in the middle. Germline CDR1 is SEHNR and CDR2 is FQNEAQ (reference sequence). CDR3 coding DNA: TGTGCCAGCAGCTTAGGGCGGACCCACACTGAAGCTTTCTTT. Residues: CASSLGRTHTEAFF.

In this sample, this clone turned up a few times. This chain links TRBV19 with TRBJ2-7; no clear D. Looked up from germline, CDR1 is LNHDA and CDR2 is SQIVND (reference sequence). This CDR3 comprises 15 residues. Trimming took off 1 base at V and 1 base at J, with 11 bases between the two ends. The CDR3 loop reads CASSIAPRWSYEQYF. The CDR3 DNA follows: TGTGCCAGTAGTATAGCACCCAGGTGGTCCTACGAGCAGTACTTC.

The chain is built from TRBV19 and TRBJ2-7, with TRBD1 matching 10 bases. With V trimmed by 6 bases and J by 1 base, 6 bases remained unmatched. This CDR3 has 15 amino acids. Germline assignment: CDR1 LNHDA and CDR2 SQIVND (reference sequence). Here the CDR3 DNA reads TGTGCCAGTAGGACTCGGGACAGGGGTTCCTACGAGCAGTACTTC. Its protein is CASRTRDRGSYEQYF. The full variable domain, with the rest looked up from reference TRBV19 and TRBJ2-7, is DGGITQSPKYLFRKEGQNVTLSCEQNLNHDAMYWYRQDPGQGLRLIYYSQIVNDFQKGDIAEGYSVSREKKESFPLTVTSAQKNPTAFYLCASRTRDRGSYEQYFGPGTRLTVT.